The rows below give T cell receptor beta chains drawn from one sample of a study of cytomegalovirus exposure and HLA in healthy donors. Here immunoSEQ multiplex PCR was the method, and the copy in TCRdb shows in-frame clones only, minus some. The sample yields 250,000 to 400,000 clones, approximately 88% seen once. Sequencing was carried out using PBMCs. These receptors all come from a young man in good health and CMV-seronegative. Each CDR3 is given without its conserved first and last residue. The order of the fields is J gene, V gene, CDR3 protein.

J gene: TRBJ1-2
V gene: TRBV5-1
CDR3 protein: ASSSDRGLRGYT

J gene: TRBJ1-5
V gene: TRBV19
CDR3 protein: ASRVQGTNQPQH

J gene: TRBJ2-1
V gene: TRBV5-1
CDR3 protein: ASSAPSYYNEQF

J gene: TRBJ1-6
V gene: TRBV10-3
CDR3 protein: AISDGGFSNSPLH

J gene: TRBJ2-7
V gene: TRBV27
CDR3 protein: ASSFSRPSSYEQY

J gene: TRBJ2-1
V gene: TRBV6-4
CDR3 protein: ASSVRDSHYNEQF

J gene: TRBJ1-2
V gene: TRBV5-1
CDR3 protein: ASSLDSFSLFAT

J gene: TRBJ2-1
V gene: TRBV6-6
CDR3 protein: ATSNSSSYNEQF

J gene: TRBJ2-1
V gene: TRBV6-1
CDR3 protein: ASSVASGGWSEQF

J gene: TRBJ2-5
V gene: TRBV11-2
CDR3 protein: ASSIDLAGAQETQY

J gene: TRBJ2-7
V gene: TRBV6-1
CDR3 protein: ASKNYQDNSYEQY

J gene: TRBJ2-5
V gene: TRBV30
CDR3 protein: AWSEGGGAVETQY

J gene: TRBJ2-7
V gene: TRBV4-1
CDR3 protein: ASSQDPTGLAYEQY

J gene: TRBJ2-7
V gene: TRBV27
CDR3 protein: ASSLLQGYEQY

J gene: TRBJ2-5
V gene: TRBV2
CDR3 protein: ASKLLAVPRETQY

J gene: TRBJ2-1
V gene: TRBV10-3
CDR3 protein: AIMLEADNEQF

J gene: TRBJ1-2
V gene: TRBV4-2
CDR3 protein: ASSQREGPSYGYT

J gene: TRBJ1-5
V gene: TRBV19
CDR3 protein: ASKLRQVPNQPQH

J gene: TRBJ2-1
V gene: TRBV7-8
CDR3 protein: ASSSDKYNEQF

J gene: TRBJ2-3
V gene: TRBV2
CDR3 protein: ASSVQGFEDTQY

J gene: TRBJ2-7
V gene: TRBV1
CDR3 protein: TSSQDGTGRGSSYEQY

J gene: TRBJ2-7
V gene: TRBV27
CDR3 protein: ASTSHGGSYEQY

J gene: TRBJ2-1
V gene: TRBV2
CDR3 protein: ASSVSAGGLSYNEQF

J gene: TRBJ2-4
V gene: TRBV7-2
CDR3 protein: ASSPLDTGLAGAKNIQY

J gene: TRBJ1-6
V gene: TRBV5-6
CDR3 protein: ASNTGAGGLNSPLH

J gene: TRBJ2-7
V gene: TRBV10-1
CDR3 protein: ASARGQGSEQY

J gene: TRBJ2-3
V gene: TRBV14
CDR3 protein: ASSLAQSWSTDTQY

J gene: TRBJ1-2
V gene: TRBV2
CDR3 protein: ASRGKTGT

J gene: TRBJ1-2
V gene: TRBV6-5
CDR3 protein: ASSYQDRASGYT

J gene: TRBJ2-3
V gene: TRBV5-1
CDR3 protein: ASSLDRAGTDTQY

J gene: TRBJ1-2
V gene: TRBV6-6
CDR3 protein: ASSYGQPKDHT

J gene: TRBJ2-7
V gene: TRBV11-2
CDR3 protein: ASSSRGGFSVYEQY

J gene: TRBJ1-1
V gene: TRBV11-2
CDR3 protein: ASSFLQGTEAF

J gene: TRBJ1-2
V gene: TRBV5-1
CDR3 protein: ASSLTGGTGYT

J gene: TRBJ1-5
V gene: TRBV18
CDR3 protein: ASSSDRDQPQH

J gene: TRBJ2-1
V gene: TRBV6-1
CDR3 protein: ASSVRSSGGTSSYNEQF

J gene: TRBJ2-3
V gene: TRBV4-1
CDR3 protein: ASSQGTRTDTQY

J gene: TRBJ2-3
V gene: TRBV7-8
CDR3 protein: ASSLASAGTSTDTQY

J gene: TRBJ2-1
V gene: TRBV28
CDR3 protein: ASSLLTRWTGSYNEQF

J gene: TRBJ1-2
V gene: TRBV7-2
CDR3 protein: ASSPTGGYGYGYT

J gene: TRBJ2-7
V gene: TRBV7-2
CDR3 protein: ASSLDWSTYEQY

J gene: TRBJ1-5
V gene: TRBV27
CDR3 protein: ASGLPQH

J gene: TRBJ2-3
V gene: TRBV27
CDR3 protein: ASSLEYNTDTQY

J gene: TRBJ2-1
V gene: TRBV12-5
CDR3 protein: ASARDRGAYNEQF

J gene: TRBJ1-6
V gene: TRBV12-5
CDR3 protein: ASGFGQGDSPLH